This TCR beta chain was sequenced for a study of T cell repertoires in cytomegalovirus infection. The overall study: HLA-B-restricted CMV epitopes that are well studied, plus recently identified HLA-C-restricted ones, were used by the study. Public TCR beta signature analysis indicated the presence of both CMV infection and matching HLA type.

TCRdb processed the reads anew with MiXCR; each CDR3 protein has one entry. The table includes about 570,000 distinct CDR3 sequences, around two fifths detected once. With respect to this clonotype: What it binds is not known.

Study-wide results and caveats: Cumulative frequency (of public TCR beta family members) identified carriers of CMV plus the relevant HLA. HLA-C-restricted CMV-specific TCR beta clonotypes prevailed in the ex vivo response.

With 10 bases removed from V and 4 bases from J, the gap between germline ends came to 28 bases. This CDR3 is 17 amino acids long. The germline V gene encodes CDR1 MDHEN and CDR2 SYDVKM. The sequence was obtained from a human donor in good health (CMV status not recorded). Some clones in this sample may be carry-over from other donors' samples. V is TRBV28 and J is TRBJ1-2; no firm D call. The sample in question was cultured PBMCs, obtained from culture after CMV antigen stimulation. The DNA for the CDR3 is TGTGCCACCTCCCCCCCCTCTCCGGACGAACCTTCCTATGGCTACACCTTC. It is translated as CATSPPSPDEPSYGYTF.